This T cell receptor (beta chain) was profiled in a study of blood T cells in healthy people across ages. At least ten counts were recorded for this clonotype. The extraction recovered at least 6 micrograms of total RNA per sample. The CDR3 has 11 amino acids. The V end was cut by 1 base, the J end by 9 bases, with 7 bases between. CDR1 is DFQATT and CDR2 is SNEGSKA in the germline V gene (reference sequence). A second PCR, run for roughly 6 to 11 cycles, used a sample-barcoded 5' primer plus a J-beta primer mix. In TCRdb, the 5' RACE reads were re-called with MiXCR into one record per CDR3 protein. The data contain approximately 1,100,000 distinct CDR3 sequences, 40% to 50% of them seen just once; the ten biggest clones take up approximately 17%.

Sequencing used blood. This TCR came from a woman aged 60-70 years in good health. The chain combines TRBV20-1 with TRBJ2-1, with D unclear. This chain's CDR3 is CSARVPVEQFF. In nucleotides, the CDR3 is TGCAGTGCTAGAGTCCCCGTTGAGCAGTTCTTC.